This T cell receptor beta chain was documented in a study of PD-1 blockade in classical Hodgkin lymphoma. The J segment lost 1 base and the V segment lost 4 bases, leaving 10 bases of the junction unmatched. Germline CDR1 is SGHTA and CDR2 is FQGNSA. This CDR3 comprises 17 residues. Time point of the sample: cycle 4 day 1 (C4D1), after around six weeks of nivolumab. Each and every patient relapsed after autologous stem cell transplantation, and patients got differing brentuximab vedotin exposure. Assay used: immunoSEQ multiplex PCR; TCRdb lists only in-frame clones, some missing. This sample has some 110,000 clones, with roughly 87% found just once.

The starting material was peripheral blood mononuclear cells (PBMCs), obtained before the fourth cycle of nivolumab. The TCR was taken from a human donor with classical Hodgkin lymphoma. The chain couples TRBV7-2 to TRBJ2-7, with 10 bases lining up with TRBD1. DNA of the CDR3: TGTGCCAGCAGCTCCGGACCTGGGACAGGGGCTTCCTACGAGCAGTACTTC. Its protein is CASSSGPGTGASYEQYF.